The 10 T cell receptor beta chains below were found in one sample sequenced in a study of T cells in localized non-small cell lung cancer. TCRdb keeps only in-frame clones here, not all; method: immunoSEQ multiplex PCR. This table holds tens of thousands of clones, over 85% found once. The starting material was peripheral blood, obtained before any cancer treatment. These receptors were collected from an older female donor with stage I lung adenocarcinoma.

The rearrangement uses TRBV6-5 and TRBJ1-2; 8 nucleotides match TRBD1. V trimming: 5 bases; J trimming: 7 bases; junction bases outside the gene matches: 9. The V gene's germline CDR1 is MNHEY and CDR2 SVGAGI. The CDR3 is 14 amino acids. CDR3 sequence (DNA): TGTGCCAGCAGTCAGGACAGGGCCTTTGGTGGCTACACCTTC. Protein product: CASSQDRAFGGYTF.

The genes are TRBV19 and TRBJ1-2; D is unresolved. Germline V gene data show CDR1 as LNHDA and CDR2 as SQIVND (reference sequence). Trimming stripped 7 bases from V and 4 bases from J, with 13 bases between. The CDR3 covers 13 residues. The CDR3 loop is CASTNTQSYGYTF. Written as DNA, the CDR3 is TGTGCCAGTACCAACACCCAGTCCTATGGCTACACCTTC. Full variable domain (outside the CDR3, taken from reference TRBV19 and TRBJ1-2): DGGITQSPKYLFRKEGQNVTLSCEQNLNHDAMYWYRQDPGQGLRLIYYSQIVNDFQKGDIAEGYSVSREKKESFPLTVTSAQKNPTAFYLCASTNTQSYGYTFGSGTRLTVV.

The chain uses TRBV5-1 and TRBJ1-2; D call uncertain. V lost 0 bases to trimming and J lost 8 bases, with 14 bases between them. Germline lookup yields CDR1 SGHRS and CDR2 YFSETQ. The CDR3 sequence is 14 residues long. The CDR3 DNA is TGCGCCAGCAGCTTGGTGGCAGCGGGCCGGGGCTACACCTTC. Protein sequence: CASSLVAAGRGYTF.

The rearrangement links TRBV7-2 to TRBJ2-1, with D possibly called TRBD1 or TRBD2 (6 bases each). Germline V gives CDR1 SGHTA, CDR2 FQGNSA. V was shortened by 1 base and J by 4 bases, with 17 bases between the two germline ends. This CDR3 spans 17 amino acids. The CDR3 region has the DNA TGTGCCAGCAGCTTAGATCCTAGAAGGGGGGTATACAATGAGCAGTTCTTC. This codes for CASSLDPRRGVYNEQFF.

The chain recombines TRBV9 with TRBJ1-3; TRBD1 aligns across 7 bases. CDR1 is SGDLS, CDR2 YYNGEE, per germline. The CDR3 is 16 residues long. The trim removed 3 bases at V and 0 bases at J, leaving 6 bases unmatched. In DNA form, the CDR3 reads TGTGCCAGCAGCGATAACAGGGGAAACTCTGGAAACACCATATATTTT. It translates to CASSDNRGNSGNTIYF.

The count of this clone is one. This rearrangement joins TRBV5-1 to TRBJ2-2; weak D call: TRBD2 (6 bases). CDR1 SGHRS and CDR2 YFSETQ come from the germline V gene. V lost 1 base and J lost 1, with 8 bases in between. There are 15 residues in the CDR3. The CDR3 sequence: CASSLRRGNTGELFF. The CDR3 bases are TGCGCCAGCAGCTTGCGGCGGGGGAACACCGGGGAGCTGTTTTTT.

The CDR3: CASSITPDRMNTEAFF. In DNA, the CDR3 is TGTGCCAGTAGTATTACTCCCGACAGGATGAACACTGAAGCTTTCTTT. This chain uses TRBV19 with TRBJ1-1; TRBD1 might be the D (6 bases). Germline-derived CDR1 and CDR2 are LNHDA and SQIVND (reference sequence). There are 16 residues in the CDR3. Deletions cut 3 bases from V and 0 bases from J, with 14 bases between.

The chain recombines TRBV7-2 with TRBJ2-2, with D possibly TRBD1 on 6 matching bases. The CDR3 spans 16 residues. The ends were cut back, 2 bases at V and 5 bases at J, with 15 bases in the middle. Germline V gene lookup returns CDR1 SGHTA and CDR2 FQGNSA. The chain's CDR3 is CASSLQARGLTGELFF. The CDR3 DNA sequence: TGTGCCAGCAGCTTACAAGCCAGGGGATTAACCGGGGAGCTGTTTTTT.

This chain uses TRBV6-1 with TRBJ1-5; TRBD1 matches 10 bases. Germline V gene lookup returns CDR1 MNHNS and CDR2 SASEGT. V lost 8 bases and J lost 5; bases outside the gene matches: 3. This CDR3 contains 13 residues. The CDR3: CASLGQGDQPQHF. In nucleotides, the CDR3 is TGTGCCAGCCTAGGACAGGGGGATCAGCCCCAGCATTTT.

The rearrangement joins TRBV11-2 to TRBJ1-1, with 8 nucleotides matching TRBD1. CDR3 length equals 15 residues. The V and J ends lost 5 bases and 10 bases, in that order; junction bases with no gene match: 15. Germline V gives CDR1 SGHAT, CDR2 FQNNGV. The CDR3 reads CASSQGAGTLKGAFF. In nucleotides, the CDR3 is TGTGCCAGCAGCCAGGGGGCCGGGACATTGAAGGGAGCTTTCTTT.